The 31 T cell receptor beta chains listed next were all sequenced from one sample in a study of regulatory T cells. The PCR used 52 TRBV and 13 TRBJ primers. Assay: immunoSEQ multiplex PCR; the TCRdb copy retains only in-frame clones and omits some. This sample has 20,000 or so clones; roughly 93% occur once, and the top ten carry about 3.8%. Sequences were obtained from CD8+ T cells sorted from blood. Receptors originate from a child aged 2-15 years with CD3G deficiency.

The chain has TRBV28 and TRBJ1-5; D gene unclear. This CDR3 is 14 amino acids long. V lost 4 bases and J lost 3, with 10 bases in between. Germline V lookup: CDR1 MDHEN, CDR2 SYDVKM. CDR3 bases: TGTGCCAGCAGTTCCTCACTCTTCAATCAGCCCCAGCATTTT. Residues: CASSSSLFNQPQHF.

The chain couples TRBV7-9 to TRBJ2-3; 8 nucleotides align to TRBD1. This CDR3 comprises 15 residues. CDR1 is SEHNR, CDR2 FQNEAQ, per germline (reference sequence). Losses at the gene ends were 4 bases for V and 6 bases for J; bases not matched to a gene: 9. Written as DNA, the CDR3 is TGTGCCAGCAGCTCGTTGGACAGGGATAGGGATACGCAGTATTTT. Translated: CASSSLDRDRDTQYF.

V is TRBV7-3 and J is TRBJ1-2; possible D gene TRBD1, 6 bases. Germline values: CDR1 SGHTA, CDR2 FQGTGA. This CDR3 is built from 17 residues. V lost 1 base and J lost 6, with 21 bases in between. The DNA of the CDR3 is TGTGCCAGCAGCTTAAAAAAAATTTGGGGGGCGTTAAATGGCTACACCTTC. Protein sequence: CASSLKKIWGALNGYTF.

A word on this clone: The junction differs from germline at one of its ends, possibly a read error. The chain combines TRBV13 with TRBJ2-7; the match to TRBD2 covers 9 bases. The CDR3 sequence is 15 residues long. Germline V gene sequence: CDR1 PRHDT, CDR2 FYEKMQ (reference sequence). The CDR3 DNA reads as TGTGCCAGCAGCTTAGCTAGCGGGGCCTCCCACGAGCAGTACTTC. Its translation: CASSLASGASHEQYF.

The chain employs TRBV28 and TRBJ2-7, with D perhaps TRBD1 (6 bases). The CDR3 loop spans 14 amino acids. Trimming took off 3 bases at V and 2 bases at J, with 11 bases between the two ends. Germline CDR1 reads MDHEN; CDR2 reads SYDVKM. The CDR3 loop reads CASSLTSGAYEQYF. The CDR3 DNA follows: TGTGCCAGCAGTTTGACCTCAGGGGCCTACGAGCAGTACTTC.

This clone has a handful of counts. The genes are TRBV4-1 and TRBJ2-7; D is possibly TRBD1 or TRBD2 (5 bases each). Germline loops: CDR1 MGHRA, CDR2 YSYEKL. This CDR3 comprises 14 residues. Trimming shortened V by 2 bases and J by 3 bases, and 11 bases separated the two germline ends. CDR3 coding DNA: TGCGCCAGCAGCCAATTCGGGGACGGCTACGAGCAGTACTTC. Translated: CASSQFGDGYEQYF.

The V gene is TRBV7-9, the J gene TRBJ2-5; the match to TRBD1 covers 8 bases. This CDR3 is built from 14 residues. Germline V CDR1 and CDR2: SEHNR, FQNEAQ (reference sequence). The ends lost 1 base at V and 3 bases at J; junction bases unmatched: 1. The CDR3 spells CASSLEDREETQYF. CDR3 DNA: TGTGCCAGCAGCTTAGAGGACAGGGAAGAGACCCAGTACTTC.

The CDR3 spells CATSGVTGELFF. The CDR3 nucleotides read TGTGCGACTAGCGGGGTCACCGGGGAGCTGTTTTTT. The chain has TRBV7-9 and TRBJ2-2; 11 bases are a match to TRBD2. Germline lookup yields CDR1 SEHNR and CDR2 FQNEAQ (reference sequence). The CDR3 is 12 residues long.

The chain combines TRBV6-1 with TRBJ2-3, with 11 bases aligning to TRBD1. The germline V gene encodes CDR1 MNHNS and CDR2 SASEGT. The ends lost 3 bases at V and 2 bases at J; junction bases unmatched: 10. The CDR3 runs to 18 residues. CDR3 DNA: TGTGCCAGCAGTGACGGACAGGGGGCCTTACCCTACACAGATACGCAGTATTTT. It translates to CASSDGQGALPYTDTQYF.

CDR3 bases: TGTGCCAGCAGCCGTAGGGCGTTTGGGTATGGGGAAGCTTTCTTT. Protein sequence: CASSRRAFGYGEAFF. The chain has TRBV28 and TRBJ1-1; D gene uncertain. This CDR3 is built from 15 residues. The V gene lost 6 bases and the J gene lost 8 bases, with 22 bases spanning the gap. The germline CDR1 and CDR2 sequences are MDHEN and SYDVKM.

J is TRBJ1-2 and V is TRBV5-5; tentative D call: TRBD1 (5 bases). Germline V CDR1 and CDR2: SGHKS, YYEKEE (reference sequence). Trimming cost V 4 bases and J 6 bases, with 13 bases left between them. The CDR3 is 13 amino acids. In nucleotides, the CDR3 is TGTGCCAGCAGCCTCAGGGAAGGGGATGGCTACACCTTC. Translated, it gives CASSLREGDGYTF.

The chain combines TRBV28 with TRBJ2-7, with D possibly being TRBD2 (5 bases). CDR3 size: 15 residues. Per the germline V gene, CDR1 is MDHEN and CDR2 is SYDVKM. V was trimmed by 5 bases and J by 6 bases, leaving 20 bases between them. CDR3 sequence (DNA): TGTGCCAGCAGTCCGGTAGCGCCTCGACCCACCGAGCAGTACTTC. Translated: CASSPVAPRPTEQYF.

The CDR3 sequence: CASSPSGPSGMQYF. CDR3 bases: TGTGCCAGCAGTCCATCGGGACCCTCTGGGATGCAGTACTTC. V gene TRBV27 combines with J gene TRBJ2-7; perhaps D is TRBD1 or TRBD2 (5 bases each). Per the germline V gene, CDR1 is MNHEY and CDR2 is SMNVEV (reference sequence). This CDR3 region has 14 residues. Deletions cut 5 bases from V and 9 bases from J, with 20 bases between.

This sequence joins TRBV7-8 and TRBJ1-1, with D unclear. This CDR3 has 13 residues. The V end was cut by 1 base, the J end by 0 bases, with 3 bases between. Germline V gene data show CDR1 as SGHVS and CDR2 as FQNEAQ. This chain's CDR3 is CASSLGMNTEAFF. CDR3 DNA: TGTGCCAGCAGCTTAGGTATGAACACTGAAGCTTTCTTT. Full variable domain (missing parts from reference TRBV7-8 and TRBJ1-1): GAGVSQSPRYKVAKRGQDVALRCDPISGHVSLFWYQQALGQGPEFLTYFQNEAQLDKSGLPSDRFFAERPEGSVSTLKIQRTQQEDSAVYLCASSLGMNTEAFFGQGTRLTVV.

The genes are TRBV28 and TRBJ2-7; 10 bases fit TRBD2. After removal of 8 bases from V and 6 bases from J, the junction contained 10 bases not matched to a gene. The CDR3 has 14 amino acids. CDR1 MDHEN and CDR2 SYDVKM come from the germline V gene. CDR3 DNA: TGTGCCAGCGGGCCAGCGGGAGGGCCAAGCGAGCAGTACTTC. Encoded protein: CASGPAGGPSEQYF.

The gene calls are TRBV6-6 and TRBJ2-5; D is tentatively TRBD1 or TRBD2 (6 bases each). The J call may be wrong; the DNA end is better matched by TRBJ2-7. CDR3 size: 13 residues. Per the germline V gene, CDR1 is MNHNY and CDR2 is SVGAGI (reference sequence). For the CDR3, the DNA is TGTGCCAGCACCTCGGGGGCAACCTACGAGCAGTACTTC. Translated: CASTSGATYEQYF.

This chain uses TRBV7-9 with TRBJ2-1; D unclear. Per germline, CDR1 SEHNR and CDR2 FQNEAQ (reference sequence). Trimming cost V 1 base and J 5 bases, with 6 bases left between them. The CDR3 is 13 residues long. The CDR3 spells CASSLGWHNEQFF. Here the CDR3 DNA reads TGTGCCAGCAGCTTAGGCTGGCACAATGAGCAGTTCTTC.

The gene calls are TRBV28 and TRBJ1-1; 10 bases are a match to TRBD1. CDR1 is MDHEN, CDR2 SYDVKM, per germline. V was pared by 7 bases and J by 3 bases, with 5 bases of the junction left unmatched. This CDR3 contains 14 residues. The CDR3 protein is CASIDRGRDTEAFF. DNA for the CDR3: TGTGCCAGCATAGACAGGGGGCGGGACACTGAAGCTTTCTTT.

This chain uses TRBV5-1 with TRBJ2-1, with 12 bases lining up with TRBD2. The CDR3 is made up of 15 amino acids. V dropped 3 bases and J dropped 8; count of bases not matched to a gene: 6. In germline, CDR1 is SGHRS, CDR2 YFSETQ. DNA of the CDR3: TGCGCCAGCAGCTACGGACTAGCGGGACCCGATGAGCAGTTCTTC. This translates into CASSYGLAGPDEQFF.

This chain joins TRBV6-5 and TRBJ2-7, with unresolved D. Germline assignment: CDR1 MNHEY and CDR2 SVGAGI. The CDR3 consists of 13 residues. Between the trimmed V and J ends, which lost 5 bases and 2 bases, there was a span of 10 bases. As DNA, the CDR3 is TGTGCCAGCAGTGAAGTGGTAACCTACGAGCAGTACTTC. Residues: CASSEVVTYEQYF.

Remarks on this clone: Distinct nucleotide sequences in the sample also encode this CDR3. The rearrangement links TRBV19 to TRBJ2-2, with D unresolved. Germline V lookup: CDR1 LNHDA, CDR2 SQIVND (reference sequence). CDR3 size: 14 residues. Trimming shortened V by 4 bases and J by 8 bases, and 14 bases separated the two germline ends. In DNA, the CDR3 is TGTGCCAGTAGTACCCTACTTTCCCCTGGGGAGCTGTTTTTT. This sequence encodes CASSTLLSPGELFF. Drawing the rest from reference TRBV19 and TRBJ2-2, the complete variable domain is DGGITQSPKYLFRKEGQNVTLSCEQNLNHDAMYWYRQDPGQGLRLIYYSQIVNDFQKGDIAEGYSVSREKKESFPLTVTSAQKNPTAFYLCASSTLLSPGELFFGEGSRLTVL.

Only one count was recorded for this clone. The chain recombines TRBV30 with TRBJ1-4; 7 bases agree with TRBD1. Trimming took 2 bases from V and 5 from J; bases not matched to a gene: 2. From germline, CDR1 is GTSNPN and CDR2 SVGIG (reference sequence). The CDR3 runs to 13 residues. CDR3 sequence: CAWSKQGNEKLFF. The CDR3 DNA is TGTGCCTGGAGTAAACAGGGGAATGAAAAACTGTTTTTT.

This clone was observed a single time. An end of the junction differs from the germline gene, which may be a read error. The gene calls are TRBV28 and TRBJ2-4; the D gene could be TRBD1 or TRBD2 (5 bases each). This CDR3 is built from 13 residues. The germline gives CDR1 MDHEN, CDR2 SYDVKM. The CDR3 DNA reads as TGTGCCAGCAGCCAAGGGGACGGAAACGTTCAGTACTTC. Translating gives CASSQGDGNVQYF.

The gene calls are TRBV27 and TRBJ2-1; maybe TRBD2 (6 bases). The V end was cut by 2 bases, the J end by 5 bases, with 10 bases between. This CDR3 region has 14 residues. Germline V gene sequence: CDR1 MNHEY, CDR2 SMNVEV (reference sequence). The CDR3 DNA reads as TGTGCCAGCAGTTTAGGGGGGTTTAACAATGAGCAGTTCTTC. Its protein is CASSLGGFNNEQFF.

This clone was seen only once. The chain couples TRBV28 to TRBJ2-5; D is perhaps TRBD2 (6 bases). Gene TRBJ2-7 matches the end of the DNA better, so the J call may be wrong. The CDR3 runs to 14 residues. Per the germline V gene, CDR1 is MDHEN and CDR2 is SYDVKM. The DNA for the CDR3 is TGTGCCAGCAGTTTCCGGGGGAGCTCCTACGAGCAGTACTTC. It is translated as CASSFRGSSYEQYF.

V gene TRBV28 combines with J gene TRBJ1-1, with D unclear. Trimming took 5 bases from V and 2 from J, leaving 12 bases between them. The CDR3 consists of 14 residues. Germline CDR1 MDHEN, CDR2 SYDVKM. This chain's CDR3 is CASSPIWDNTEAFF. The CDR3 region has the DNA TGTGCCAGCAGTCCCATCTGGGATAACACTGAAGCTTTCTTT.

This chain connects TRBV28 to TRBJ2-1; D call uncertain. Between the trimmed V and J ends, which lost 8 bases and 10 bases, there was a span of 21 bases. CDR3 length: 14 residues. CDR1 MDHEN and CDR2 SYDVKM come from the germline V gene. The CDR3 DNA reads as TGTGCCAGCGGCTTTTTCCGGGCTCCCGGGGAGCAGTTCTTC. Translating gives CASGFFRAPGEQFF.

The rearrangement links TRBV6-1 to TRBJ1-5, with no clear D. V shed 5 bases and J shed 3 bases, with 8 bases lying between them. The CDR3 is made up of 13 amino acids. CDR1 is MNHNS, CDR2 SASEGT, per germline. The CDR3, as DNA: TGTGCCAGCAGTAGACGGGACAATCAGCCCCAGCATTTT. Translated: CASSRRDNQPQHF.

CDR3 loop: CASSLQSHYGYTF. CDR3 bases: TGTGCCAGCAGTTTACAATCCCACTATGGCTACACCTTC. The V and J genes are TRBV28 and TRBJ1-2; D gene unclear. The germline gives CDR1 MDHEN, CDR2 SYDVKM. CDR3 length equals 13 residues. V shed 2 bases and J shed 3 bases, with 7 bases lying between them.

V is TRBV7-8 and J is TRBJ2-3; TRBD1 might be the D (6 bases). The CDR3 is made up of 17 amino acids. Looked up from germline, CDR1 is SGHVS and CDR2 is FQNEAQ. With 2 bases removed from V and 5 bases from J, the gap between germline ends came to 20 bases. As DNA, the CDR3 is TGTGCCAGCAGCTTAACCGAATACAGCCAGGGGAAAGATACGCAGTATTTT. Residues: CASSLTEYSQGKDTQYF. The full variable domain, in which reference TRBV7-8 and TRBJ2-3 provide the parts outside the CDR3, is GAGVSQSPRYKVAKRGQDVALRCDPISGHVSLFWYQQALGQGPEFLTYFQNEAQLDKSGLPSDRFFAERPEGSVSTLKIQRTQQEDSAVYLCASSLTEYSQGKDTQYFGPGTRLTVL.

V usage is TRBV6-1 and J usage is TRBJ2-7, with 7 bases matching TRBD1. J was trimmed by 2 bases and V by 5 bases; bases with no gene match: 6. Germline-derived CDR1 and CDR2 are MNHNS and SASEGT. The CDR3 has 14 residues. The CDR3 sequence is CASSYSGTAYEQYF. The CDR3 bases are TGTGCCAGCAGTTATTCCGGGACAGCCTACGAGCAGTACTTC.